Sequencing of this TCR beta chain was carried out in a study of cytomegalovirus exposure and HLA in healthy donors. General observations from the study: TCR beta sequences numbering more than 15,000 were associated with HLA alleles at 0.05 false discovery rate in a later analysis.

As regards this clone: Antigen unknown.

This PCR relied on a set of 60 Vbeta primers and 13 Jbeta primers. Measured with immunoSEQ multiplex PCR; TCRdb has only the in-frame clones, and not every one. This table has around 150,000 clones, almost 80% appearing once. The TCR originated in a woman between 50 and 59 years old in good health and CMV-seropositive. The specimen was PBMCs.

The CDR3 loop is CATRQAVWEKLFF. In DNA, the CDR3 is TGTGCCACCCGACAGGCGGTCTGGGAAAAACTGTTTTTT. The chain couples TRBV19 to TRBJ1-4; perhaps TRBD1 as D (6 bases). Trimming left V 10 bases short and J 8 bases short, with 17 bases between. The CDR3 totals 13 residues. The germline V gene encodes CDR1 LNHDA and CDR2 SQIVND (reference sequence).